This TCR beta chain was found in a study of shared clonotypes between healthy human individuals. As for this clone: The antigen remains undetermined.

There are 13 residues in the CDR3. Trimming cost V 6 bases and J 3 bases, with 11 bases left between them. Germline V gives CDR1 SGHNT, CDR2 YENEEA. Profiling relied on immunoSEQ multiplex PCR, and the TCRdb table lists in-frame clones only, not all of them. Of over a million clones detected, roughly 96% appear once; the ten largest clones hold roughly 1.2%. Study findings and constraints: Non-shared clonotypes had lower generation probabilities than clonotypes shared by all four sorted-subset donors.

This TCR was sampled from a man younger than 40 in good health. Sequencing used naive CD4+ T cells sorted from blood. Subset of the sample: CD45RA+ positively selected. The chain combines TRBV11-3 with TRBJ1-1; D may be TRBD1 (5 bases). CDR3: CASSGGLDTEAFF. As DNA, the CDR3 is TGTGCCAGCAGTGGGGGATTGGACACTGAAGCTTTCTTT.